This T cell receptor beta chain was sequenced for a study of breast tumors, draining lymph nodes, adjacent tissues. Axillary draining lymph nodes of breast cancer patients supplied the node samples. Looked up from germline, CDR1 is SEHNR and CDR2 is FQNEAQ (reference sequence). Trimming cost V 1 base and J 5 bases; bases outside gene matches: 2. This CDR3 is built from 15 residues. TCRdb recomputed calls from the multiplex PCR reads with MiXCR, one row per CDR3 protein. The repertoire includes around 300,000 distinct CDR3 sequences, 30% of them detected once, and 0.85% to 1.2% sits in the top ten. The origin of this receptor is a female donor with breast cancer. Some clones in this sample may be carry-over from other donors' samples. This chain joins TRBV7-9 and TRBJ1-6; 7 positions agree with TRBD1. Sequenced: axillary lymph node tissue. CDR3: CASSLGDRHNSPLHF. In DNA form, the CDR3 reads TGTGCCAGCAGCTTAGGGGACAGACATAATTCACCCCTCCACTTT.